The rows below give T cell receptor beta chains drawn from one sample of a study of blood T cell repertoires in COVID-19. Data came from immunoSEQ multiplex PCR; TCRdb stores just in-frame clones and leaves some out. The table lists 100,000 to 150,000 clones, roughly 86% of them singletons, with over 3.5% in the top ten. The sequencing input was peripheral blood. The receptors come from a woman aged 60-70 years with acute or convalescent COVID-19. Each CDR3 is given with its conserved first and last residue.

J: TRBJ1-2
V: TRBV29-1
CDR3: CSVDTMGGGGYTF

J: TRBJ1-1
V: TRBV5-4
CDR3: CASSLDRGLAEAFF

J: TRBJ1-2
V: TRBV5-4
CDR3: CASSLNSNYGYTF

J: TRBJ2-7
V: TRBV30
CDR3: CAWNRPSSYEQYF

J: TRBJ2-1
V: TRBV5-1
CDR3: CASSSGLASNEQFF

J: TRBJ2-2
V: TRBV6-6
CDR3: CASSPGTSGAKGELFF

J: TRBJ2-5
V: TRBV24-1
CDR3: CATGAPGQETQYF

J: TRBJ2-1
V: TRBV27
CDR3: CASSLSALFSYNEQFF

J: TRBJ2-6
V: TRBV24-1
CDR3: CATSEPGGSGANVLTF

J: TRBJ2-3
V: TRBV5-1
CDR3: CASSSAGHPSTDTQYF

J: TRBJ1-1
V: TRBV11-3
CDR3: CASSLGGNRALNTEAFF

J: TRBJ1-6
V: TRBV3-1/TRBV3-2
CDR3: CASSQEQGNSPLHF

J: TRBJ1-1
V: TRBV6-5
CDR3: CASSYHRSGPRTEAFF

J: TRBJ2-3
V: TRBV28
CDR3: CASSTGGASTDTQYF

J: TRBJ2-3
V: TRBV7-3
CDR3: CASSFTGTSGRGTQYF

J: TRBJ2-3
V: TRBV7-9
CDR3: CASSDQGWSHPRTDTQYF

J: TRBJ2-3
V: TRBV19
CDR3: CASRTSGSRDGITDTQYF

J: TRBJ2-3
V: TRBV5-4
CDR3: CASSHDRYTQYF

J: TRBJ2-3
V: TRBV4-1
CDR3: CASSQAISTDTQYF

J: TRBJ2-3
V: TRBV24-1
CDR3: CATSDRLAGVGDTQYF

J: TRBJ1-1
V: TRBV9
CDR3: CASIKNPGRTEAFF

J: TRBJ1-3
V: TRBV6-5
CDR3: CATLSPGNTIYF

J: TRBJ1-4
V: TRBV6-6
CDR3: CASTPGKRKLFF

J: TRBJ2-3
V: TRBV6-5
CDR3: CASMSGPPDTQYF

J: TRBJ2-1
V: TRBV7-7
CDR3: CASSSEVSSYNEQFF

J: TRBJ1-2
V: TRBV5-5
CDR3: CASSQGLVNYGYTF

J: TRBJ2-3
V: TRBV5-1
CDR3: CASSRGTGPDTQYF

J: TRBJ1-4
V: TRBV28
CDR3: CAAGSAGNEKLFF

J: TRBJ2-3
V: TRBV11-2
CDR3: CASSFTATDTQYF

J: TRBJ2-7
V: TRBV5-1
CDR3: CASSSWGENDEQYF

J: TRBJ2-3
V: TRBV28
CDR3: CASSSQGVDTQYF

J: TRBJ2-1
V: TRBV7-9
CDR3: CASFSGRMNEQFF

J: TRBJ1-1
V: TRBV29-1
CDR3: CSVRLTSNTEAFF

J: TRBJ1-1
V: TRBV5-1
CDR3: CASSLGQGGAFF

J: TRBJ1-2
V: TRBV25-1
CDR3: CASSVSGKDGYTF

J: TRBJ2-2
V: TRBV5-8
CDR3: CASSLDLTSGRGGELFF

J: TRBJ2-1
V: TRBV10-1
CDR3: CASSESGLAGAVNNEQFF

J: TRBJ1-4
V: TRBV7-8
CDR3: CASSAAGTVNEKLFF

J: TRBJ1-3
V: TRBV20-1
CDR3: CSASYGSRGSGNTIYF

J: TRBJ1-3
V: TRBV30
CDR3: CAWSMTTGYSGNTIYF

J: TRBJ1-1
V: TRBV6-5
CDR3: CASTQGATEAFF

J: TRBJ2-1
V: TRBV19
CDR3: CASRLSSGNYNEQFF

J: TRBJ2-2
V: TRBV4-2
CDR3: CASRLWAGNTGELFF

J: TRBJ2-3
V: TRBV21-1
CDR3: CASSKGTGGTDTQYF

J: TRBJ1-5
V: TRBV28
CDR3: CASGGQGGSNQPQHF

J: TRBJ2-7
V: TRBV6-5
CDR3: CAVQGQFGEQYF

J: TRBJ1-5
V: TRBV11-3
CDR3: CASSLDRDRPQHF